This T cell receptor (beta chain) was documented in a study of T cells after yellow fever vaccination. Study-wide background: Fractions with few cells were prepared using SMART-Seq v4 Ultra Low Input.

Generation of TCR cDNA used 5'RACE template switching (which added a universal primer site and UMIs). TCRdb reprocessed the 5' RACE reads with MiXCR, giving one entry per CDR3 protein. The sample holds some 320,000 distinct CDR3 sequences, 8.5% to 9% seen once. Ten or more counts support this clonotype. Its matching antigen is unknown. V lost 4 bases and J lost 8; bases outside the gene matches: 7. The CDR3 is 15 amino acids. Per the germline V gene, CDR1 is LGHNA and CDR2 is YSLEER. Findings and caveats of the study: A weaker secondary response peaked on day 5, the primary on day 15.

The sequenced sample was PBMCs, obtained on the day of the first yellow fever vaccination. V is TRBV4-3 and J is TRBJ2-4; the match to TRBD1 covers 11 bases. The sequence was obtained from a man younger than 35 who received the YFV17D yellow fever vaccine. The chain's CDR3 is CASSRGQGAFDIQYF. The CDR3 DNA is TGCGCCAGCAGCCGCGGACAGGGGGCGTTCGACATTCAGTACTTC.